Shown below are 2 T cell receptor beta chains from a single sample sequenced in a study of blood T cell repertoires in COVID-19. Data came from immunoSEQ multiplex PCR; TCRdb stores just in-frame clones and leaves some out. The profile shows roughly 23,000 clones, about 90% of them singletons. The specimen was peripheral blood. All receptors derive from a woman of 80 years or more with active COVID-19.

V and J are TRBV27 and TRBJ2-7; D is undetermined. The CDR3 is 13 amino acids. Trimming shortened V by 4 bases and J by 2 bases, and 9 bases separated the two germline ends. Germline V CDR1 and CDR2: MNHEY, SMNVEV (reference sequence). Written as DNA, the CDR3 is TGTGCCAGCAGTTCCCCCCCAACCTACGAGCAGTACTTC. It codes for CASSSPPTYEQYF.

V is TRBV7-2 and J is TRBJ1-1; TRBD1 matches at 8 bases. Trimming at V came to 8 bases and at J to 0 bases, leaving 5 bases not matched to a gene. The length of the CDR3 is 14 residues. Germline values: CDR1 SGHTA, CDR2 FQGNSA. The CDR3 DNA reads as TGTGCCAGCGGAAGGGACAGGCTGAACACTGAAGCTTTCTTT. It encodes CASGRDRLNTEAFF.